The clone carrying this T cell receptor (beta chain) was detected ten times or more. Exclusions: uncontrolled infection, other autoimmune disease, pregnancy, lactation. The CDR3 extends over 17 amino acids. Germline lookup yields CDR1 SGHAT and CDR2 FQNNGV. The V end lost 2 bases, the J end lost 3 bases, and 19 bases lay between the germline ends. Amplification targeted TCR beta CDR3 regions from RNA transcripts. The primer set for the first-round RT-PCR of the TCR CDR3 was HTBI. TCRdb reprocessed the multiplex PCR reads with MiXCR, giving one entry per CDR3 protein. The table includes 250,000 to 300,000 distinct CDR3 sequences, about 19% detected once. This specimen comes from a study of T cells in Graves' hyperthyroidism and ophthalmopathy.

The chain couples TRBV11-2 to TRBJ1-1; no definite D call. Material for sequencing was blood. The source of this sequence is a man in his fifties with Graves' ophthalmopathy. The CDR3 reads CASSLRRQAATDTEAFF. For the CDR3, the DNA is TGTGCCAGCAGCTTACGCCGGCAGGCGGCTACGGACACTGAAGCTTTCTTT.